Included here is one T cell receptor beta chain sequence, with context. This record comes from a study of blood T cell repertoires in COVID-19. Measured with immunoSEQ multiplex PCR; TCRdb has only the in-frame clones, and not every one. Of 100,000 to 150,000 clones in the sample, over 70% are singletons; the top ten hold more than 3%. Germline loops: CDR1 LGHDT, CDR2 YNNKEL (reference sequence). There are 13 residues in the CDR3. V dropped 3 bases and J dropped 4 bases, with 10 bases sitting between them. V usage is TRBV3-1 (or the pseudogene TRBV3-2) and J usage is TRBJ2-7, with D perhaps TRBD2 (5 bases). Sequenced material: peripheral blood. The sequence came from a woman between 45 and 60 years old with acute or convalescent COVID-19. The CDR3 nucleotides read TGTGCCAGCAGCCAGCTAGCTTCGTACGAGCAGTACTTC. Encoded protein: CASSQLASYEQYF.